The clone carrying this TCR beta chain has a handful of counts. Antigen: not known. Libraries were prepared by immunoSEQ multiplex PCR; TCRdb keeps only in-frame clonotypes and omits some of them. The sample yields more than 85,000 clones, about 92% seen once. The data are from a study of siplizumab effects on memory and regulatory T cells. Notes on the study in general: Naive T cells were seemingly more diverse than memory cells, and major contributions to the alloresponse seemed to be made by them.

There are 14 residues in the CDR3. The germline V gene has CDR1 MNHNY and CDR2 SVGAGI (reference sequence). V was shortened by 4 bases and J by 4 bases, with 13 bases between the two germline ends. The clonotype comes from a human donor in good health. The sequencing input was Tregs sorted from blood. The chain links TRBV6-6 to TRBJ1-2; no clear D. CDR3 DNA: TGTGCCAGCAGTTCTCTGCTTGAATCCTATGGCTACACCTTC. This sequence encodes CASSSLLESYGYTF.